The T cell receptor beta chain described here comes from a study of blood T cell repertoires in COVID-19. Looking at the study overall: The United States, Italy and Spain provided the acute and convalescent COVID-19 samples. The cDNA or gDNA used as material had been derived from T cells, B-cell-depleted T cells, or PBMCs.

Germline CDR1 reads SGHRS; CDR2 reads YFSETQ. With 4 bases removed from V and 3 bases from J, the gap between germline ends came to 13 bases. The CDR3 runs to 15 residues. In the study's own analysis: Quantification of nucleated cells was approximated via reference gene primer amplification. The protocol was immunoSEQ multiplex PCR, while the TCRdb copy is restricted to in-frame clones and leaves out a portion. D and trimming were read from the DNA, whereas the V and J calls and clone size are those reported in that table. The sample has 95,000 to 150,000 clones, 85% to 90% seen once. This clonotype was obtained from a man in his sixties or seventies with active or convalescent COVID-19. The rearrangement links TRBV5-1 to TRBJ2-2; the D gene is possibly TRBD1 (5 bases). The sample taken for sequencing was peripheral blood. Written as DNA, the CDR3 is TGCGCCAGCAGCAGCGAACAGGTTTACACCGGGGAGCTGTTTTTT. Translated, it gives CASSSEQVYTGELFF.